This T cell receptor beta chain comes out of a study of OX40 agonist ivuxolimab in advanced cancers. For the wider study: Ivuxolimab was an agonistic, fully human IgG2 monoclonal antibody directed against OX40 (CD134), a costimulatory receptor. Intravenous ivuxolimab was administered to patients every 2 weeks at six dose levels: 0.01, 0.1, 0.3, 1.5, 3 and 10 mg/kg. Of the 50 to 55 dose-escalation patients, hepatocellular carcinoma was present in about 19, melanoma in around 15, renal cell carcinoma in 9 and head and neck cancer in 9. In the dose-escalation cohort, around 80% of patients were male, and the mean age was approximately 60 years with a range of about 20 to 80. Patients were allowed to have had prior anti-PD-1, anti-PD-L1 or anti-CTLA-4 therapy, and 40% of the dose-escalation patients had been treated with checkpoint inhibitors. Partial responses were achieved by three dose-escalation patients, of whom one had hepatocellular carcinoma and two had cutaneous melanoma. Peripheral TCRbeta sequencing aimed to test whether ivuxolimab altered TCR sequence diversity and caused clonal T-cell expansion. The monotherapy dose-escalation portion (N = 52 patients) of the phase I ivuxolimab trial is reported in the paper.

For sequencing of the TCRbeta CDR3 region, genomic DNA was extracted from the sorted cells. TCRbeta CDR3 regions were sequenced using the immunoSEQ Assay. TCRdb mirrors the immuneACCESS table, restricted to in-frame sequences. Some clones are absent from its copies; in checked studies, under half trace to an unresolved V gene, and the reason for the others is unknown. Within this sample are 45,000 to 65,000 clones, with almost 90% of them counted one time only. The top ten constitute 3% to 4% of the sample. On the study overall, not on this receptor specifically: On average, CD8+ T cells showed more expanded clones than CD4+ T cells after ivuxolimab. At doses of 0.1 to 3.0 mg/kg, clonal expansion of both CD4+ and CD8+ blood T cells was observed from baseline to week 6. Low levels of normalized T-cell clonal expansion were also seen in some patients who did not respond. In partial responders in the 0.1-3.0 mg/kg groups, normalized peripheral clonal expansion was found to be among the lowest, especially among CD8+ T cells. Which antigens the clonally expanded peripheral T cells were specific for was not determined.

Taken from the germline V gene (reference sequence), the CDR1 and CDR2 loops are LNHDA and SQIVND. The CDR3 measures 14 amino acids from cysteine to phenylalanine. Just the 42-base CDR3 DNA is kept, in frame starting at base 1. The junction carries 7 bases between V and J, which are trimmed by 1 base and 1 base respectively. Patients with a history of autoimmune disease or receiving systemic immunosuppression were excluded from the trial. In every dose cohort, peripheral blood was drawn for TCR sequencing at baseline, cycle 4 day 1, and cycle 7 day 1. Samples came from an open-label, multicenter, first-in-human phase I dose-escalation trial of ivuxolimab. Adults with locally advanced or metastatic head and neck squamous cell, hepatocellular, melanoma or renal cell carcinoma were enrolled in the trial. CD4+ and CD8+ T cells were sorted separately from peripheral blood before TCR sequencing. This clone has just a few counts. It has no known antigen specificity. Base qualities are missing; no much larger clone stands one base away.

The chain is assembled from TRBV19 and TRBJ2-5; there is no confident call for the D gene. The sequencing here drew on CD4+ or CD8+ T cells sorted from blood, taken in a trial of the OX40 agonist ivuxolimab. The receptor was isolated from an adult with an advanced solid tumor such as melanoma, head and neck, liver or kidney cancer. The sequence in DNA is TGTGCCAGTAGTATAGGTCCAACCCAAGAGACCCAGTACTTC. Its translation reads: CASSIGPTQETQYF. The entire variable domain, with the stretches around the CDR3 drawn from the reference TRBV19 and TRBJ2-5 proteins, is DGGITQSPKYLFRKEGQNVTLSCEQNLNHDAMYWYRQDPGQGLRLIYYSQIVNDFQKGDIAEGYSVSREKKESFPLTVTSAQKNPTAFYLCASSIGPTQETQYFGPGTRLLVL.